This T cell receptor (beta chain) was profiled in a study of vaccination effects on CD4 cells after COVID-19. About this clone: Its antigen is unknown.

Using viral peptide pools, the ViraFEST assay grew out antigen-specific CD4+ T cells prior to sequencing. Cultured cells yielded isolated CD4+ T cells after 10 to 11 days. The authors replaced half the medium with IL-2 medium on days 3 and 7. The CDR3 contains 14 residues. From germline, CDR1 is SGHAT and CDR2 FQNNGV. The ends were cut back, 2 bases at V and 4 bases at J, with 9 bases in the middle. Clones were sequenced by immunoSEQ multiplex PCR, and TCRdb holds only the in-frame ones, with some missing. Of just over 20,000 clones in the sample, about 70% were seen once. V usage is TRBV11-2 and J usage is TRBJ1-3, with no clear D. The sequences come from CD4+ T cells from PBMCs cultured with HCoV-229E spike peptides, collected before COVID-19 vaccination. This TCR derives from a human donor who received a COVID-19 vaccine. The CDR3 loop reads CASSLRAGGNTIYF. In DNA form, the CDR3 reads TGTGCCAGCAGCTTAAGGGCCGGGGGAAACACCATATATTTT.